This record covers a single TCR beta chain. The sample belongs to a study of cytomegalovirus exposure and HLA in healthy donors. Germline CDR1 is SGHRS and CDR2 is YFSETQ. The CDR3 consists of 15 residues. With 4 bases clipped from V and 1 base from J, the junction kept 5 bases outside the gene matches. Both 60 Vbeta primers and 13 Jbeta primers went into the PCR. The repertoire was sequenced with immunoSEQ multiplex PCR; TCRdb's copy has only in-frame clones and lacks some. The profile covers tens of thousands of clones, with 75% to 80% appearing a single time and 3.5% to 5.5% taken by the ten largest.

The receptor's source is a woman in her 40s in good health and CMV-seropositive. Sequencing was done on a sample of PBMCs. The chain combines TRBV5-1 with TRBJ1-1, with 9 bases lining up with TRBD1. CDR3 nucleotides: TGCGCCAGCAGCAGAGAGGGACAGGGGAACACTGAAGCTTTCTTT. Protein: CASSREGQGNTEAFF.